The 5 T cell receptor beta chains listed next were all sequenced from one sample in a study of T cells after yellow fever vaccination. TCRdb called the 5' RACE reads again in MiXCR, with one record for every CDR3 protein. The sample consists of about 300,000 distinct CDR3 sequences, around 3.9% of them appearing once. The sample was PBMCs, taken 5 days after the yellow fever booster vaccination. The source of these receptors is a man between 18 and 29 years old who received the YFV17D yellow fever vaccine.

Concerning this clonotype itself: With a much larger clone just one base away, this may be a read error. This chain links TRBV7-6 with TRBJ1-1; tentatively, D is TRBD1 (6 bases). Looked up from germline, CDR1 is SGHVS and CDR2 is FNYEAQ. The V and J ends lost 5 bases and 6 bases respectively, with 22 bases between them. The CDR3 loop spans 16 amino acids. CDR3 sequence (DNA): TGTGCCAGCAGCAGTGGAGGGGGGACGTACGCCTCTGAAGCTTTCTTT. It is translated as CASSSGGGTYASEAFF.

The chain couples TRBV2 to TRBJ2-7; 7 bases are shared with TRBD2. CDR1 is SNHLY and CDR2 is FYNNEI in the germline V gene. Trimming at V came to 10 bases and at J to 7 bases, leaving 13 bases not matched to a gene. The CDR3 loop spans 13 amino acids. For the CDR3, the DNA is TGTGCCATCCAGCGGGGCACGGCGGGGGAGCAGTACGTC. Its protein is CAIQRGTAGEQYV.

The genes are TRBV3-1 and TRBJ2-3; 9 nucleotides match TRBD2. CDR1 is LGHDT, CDR2 YNNKEL, per germline (reference sequence). CDR3 length: 16 amino acids. Trimming at V came to 4 bases and at J to 3 bases, leaving 8 bases not matched to a gene. The CDR3 loop reads CASSPGGGAGTDTQYF. As DNA, the CDR3 is TGTGCCAGCAGCCCTGGCGGGGGGGCCGGTACAGATACGCAGTATTTT.

The rearrangement uses TRBV5-1 and TRBJ2-1; D not certain. The V end was cut by 0 bases, the J end by 8 bases, with 6 bases between. The CDR3 runs 12 residues. Per germline, CDR1 SGHRS and CDR2 YFSETQ. This CDR3 is CASSLGIHEQFF. The CDR3 region has the DNA TGCGCCAGCAGCTTGGGTATCCATGAGCAGTTCTTC.

This clonotype has a handful of counts. The rearrangement joins TRBV12-3 or TRBV12-4 to TRBJ2-7; 14 bases align to TRBD2. The CDR3 has 17 residues. J was trimmed by 3 bases and V by 3 bases; bases with no gene match: 7. The DNA of the CDR3 is TGTGCCAGCAGTTTGGGACCGGGACTAGCGGGAGACTACGAGCAGTACTTC. It encodes CASSLGPGLAGDYEQYF.